The sequence of this TCR beta chain was determined in a study of T-cell reconstitution after alpha-beta-depleted transplantation in children. The TCRbeta library incorporated unique molecular identifiers. TCRdb re-derived calls from the PCR reads in MiXCR, one entry per CDR3 protein. The table shows just under 550,000 distinct CDR3 sequences, with approximately 20% occurring only once. The length of the CDR3 is 13 residues. From germline, CDR1 is MNHEY and CDR2 SMNVEV (reference sequence). Trimming took 2 bases from V and 6 from J; bases not matched to a gene: 2. The sequencing here drew on PBMCs from the stem cell graft donor, taken from the stem cell graft. The genes are TRBV27 and TRBJ1-2, with TRBD1 identical over 8 bases. The sequence derives from a human donor who donated a stem cell graft to a child with acute lymphoblastic leukemia. CDR3 nucleotide sequence: TGTGCCAGCAGTTTAATGACAGGGGATGGCTACACCTTC. It specifies CASSLMTGDGYTF.